The clone carrying this TCR beta chain was seen at least ten times. The antigen is not known. The data were obtained in a study of T-cell reconstitution after alpha-beta-depleted transplantation in children. CDR3 length: 15 residues. Germline V CDR1 and CDR2: MNHEY, SMNVEV (reference sequence). Trimming cost V 4 bases and J 2 bases; bases outside gene matches: 6. Molecular barcoding with unique molecular identifiers was used for the TCRbeta library. TCRdb processed the PCR reads anew with MiXCR; each CDR3 protein has one entry. The sample includes approximately 300,000 distinct CDR3 sequences, nearly 8% seen only once; the top ten take 9.1%. General study results and limits: The main origin of T-cell counts and diversity one year after transplant was newly produced T cells.

The specimen comprised peripheral blood, sampled 360 days after TCRalphabeta/CD19-depleted stem cell transplant. The TCR originated in a female patient aged 2-15 years who had a stem cell transplant for Fanconi anemia, so the T cells may come from the graft donor. This rearrangement joins TRBV27 to TRBJ2-7; TRBD1 matches 9 bases. The CDR3 DNA sequence: TGTGCCAGCAGTTCGGACCGGGACAGGGCCTACGAGCAGTACTTC. Amino acid sequence: CASSSDRDRAYEQYF.